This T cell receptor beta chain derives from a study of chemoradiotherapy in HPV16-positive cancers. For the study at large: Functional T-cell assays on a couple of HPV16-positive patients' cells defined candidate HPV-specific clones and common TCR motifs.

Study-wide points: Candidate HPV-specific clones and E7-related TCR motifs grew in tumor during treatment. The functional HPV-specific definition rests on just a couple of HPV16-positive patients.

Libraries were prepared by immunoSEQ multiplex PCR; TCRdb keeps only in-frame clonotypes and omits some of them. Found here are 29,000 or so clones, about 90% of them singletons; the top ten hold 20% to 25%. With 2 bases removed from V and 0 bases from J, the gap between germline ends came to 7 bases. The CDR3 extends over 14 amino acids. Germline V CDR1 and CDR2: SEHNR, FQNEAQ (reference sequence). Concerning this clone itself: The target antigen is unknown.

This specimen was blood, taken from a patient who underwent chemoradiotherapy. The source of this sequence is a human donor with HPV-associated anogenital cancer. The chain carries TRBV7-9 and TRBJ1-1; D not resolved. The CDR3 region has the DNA TGTGCCAGCAGCTTACGGACGGTGAACACTGAAGCTTTCTTT. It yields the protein CASSLRTVNTEAFF.